Listed below are T cell receptor beta chains from one sample, sequenced in a study of blood T cell repertoires in COVID-19. The repertoire was sequenced with immunoSEQ multiplex PCR; TCRdb's copy has only in-frame clones and lacks some. The repertoire holds under 120,000 clones, with about 75% as singletons. Specimen: peripheral blood. These TCRs come from a man at least 80 years old with acute or convalescent COVID-19. Each CDR3 is given with its conserved first and last residue. Each record gives: D gene, V gene, clone size, J gene, CDR3 protein, CDR3 DNA. D genes are given only for firm matches. A clone size is listed for some rows: how often the clone was seen (once, few, many), or a class if it is expanded.

>NA|TRBV5-1|NA|TRBJ2-2
CASSLGGPAEGELFF
TGCGCCAGCAGCTTGGGGGGGCCCGCCGAAGGCGAGCTGTTTTTT
>NA|TRBV28|NA|TRBJ1-4
CASSLGGGLSRNEKLFF
TGTGCCAGCAGTTTAGGGGGCGGCCTTAGCCGGAATGAAAAACTGTTTTTT
>NA|TRBV10-2|NA|TRBJ2-1
CASSESRSSYNEQFF
TGCGCCAGCAGTGAGTCGCGGAGCTCCTACAATGAGCAGTTCTTC
>NA|TRBV28|few|TRBJ2-7
CASSLGQPYEQYF
TGTGCCAGCAGTTTAGGACAGCCCTACGAGCAGTACTTC
>TRBD1|TRBV19|few|TRBJ1-5
CASSRSTGGNQPQHF
TGTGCCAGTAGTAGATCAACAGGGGGGAATCAGCCCCAGCATTTT
>TRBD2|TRBV4-1|NA|TRBJ2-7
CASSQEDLAVYEQYF
TGCGCCAGCAGCCAAGAGGATCTAGCGGTATACGAGCAGTACTTC
>TRBD2|TRBV7-8|NA|TRBJ2-2
CASTARLAGGAGELFF
TGTGCCAGCACCGCCCGACTAGCGGGAGGTGCCGGGGAGCTGTTTTTT
>TRBD2|TRBV4-3|few|TRBJ2-1
CASSQLAGEGYNEQFF
TGCGCCAGCAGCCAGCTAGCGGGAGAGGGGTACAATGAGCAGTTCTTC
>NA|TRBV29-1|NA|TRBJ2-3
CSAEEGRDTQYF
TGCAGCGCTGAGGAGGGAAGGGATACGCAGTATTTT
>NA|TRBV25-1|NA|TRBJ2-6
CASSEPRGGANVLTF
TGTGCCAGCAGTGAACCAAGGGGTGGGGCCAACGTCCTGACTTTC
>NA|TRBV28|few|TRBJ2-5
CASSPYSSRQETQYF
TGTGCCAGCAGTCCCTACAGTTCCCGCCAAGAGACCCAGTACTTC
>NA|TRBV1|NA|TRBJ2-3
CTSSPLAGPDTQYF
TGCACCAGCAGCCCACTAGCGGGACCAGATACGCAGTATTTT
>NA|TRBV10-3|few|TRBJ1-4
CAISGQGNEKLFF
TGTGCCATCAGCGGGCAGGGGAATGAAAAACTGTTTTTT
>NA|TRBV2|NA|TRBJ1-1
CASNAAASTEAFF
TGTGCCAGCAATGCCGCCGCGAGCACTGAAGCTTTCTTT
>TRBD1|TRBV7-9|few|TRBJ1-3
CASSPLGTGGALGNTIYF
TGTGCCAGCAGCCCACTCGGGACAGGGGGCGCTTTGGGAAACACCATATATTTT
>NA|TRBV6-5|NA|TRBJ1-3
CASKGSGNTIYF
TGTGCCAGCAAGGGGTCTGGAAACACCATATATTTT
>NA|TRBV6-4|NA|TRBJ1-2
CASSDSSTGGYTF
TGTGCCAGCAGTGACTCGAGTACAGGGGGCTACACCTTC
>TRBD1|TRBV11-3|few|TRBJ2-2
CASSPGQGFGGELFF
TGTGCCAGCAGCCCGGGACAGGGGTTTGGCGGGGAGCTGTTTTTT
>NA|TRBV27|NA|TRBJ1-2
CASSWGTDYGYTF
TGTGCCAGCAGTTGGGGGACTGATTATGGCTACACCTTC
>NA|TRBV15|NA|TRBJ1-2
CATVYNYGYTF
TGTGCCACCGTATATAACTATGGCTACACCTTC
>NA|TRBV9|NA|TRBJ2-1
CASSVDLGGYNEQFF
TGTGCCAGCAGCGTAGACCTCGGCGGGTACAATGAGCAGTTCTTC
>TRBD1|TRBV6-5|few|TRBJ1-6
CASSPQGGDSPLHF
TGTGCCAGCAGTCCACAGGGGGGGGATTCACCCCTCCACTTT
>TRBD2|TRBV19|NA|TRBJ2-1
CASSIQRERDEQFF
TGTGCCAGTAGTATCCAGCGGGAGAGGGATGAGCAGTTCTTC
>TRBD2|TRBV7-2|NA|TRBJ2-5
CASSRDYVQETQYF
TGTGCCAGCAGCCGGGACTACGTACAAGAGACCCAGTACTTC
>NA|TRBV29-1|few|TRBJ2-2
CSAPTGLNTGELFF
TGCAGCGCACCGACAGGATTGAACACCGGGGAGCTGTTTTTT
>TRBD1|TRBV7-4|NA|TRBJ2-4
CASSPGRGGYRRNIQYF
TGTGCCAGCAGCCCCGGACGAGGGGGCTACCGGCGAAACATTCAGTACTTC
>TRBD2|TRBV30|NA|TRBJ2-1
CAWNQVGDHLAGGLYNEQFF
TGTGCCTGGAATCAGGTGGGGGATCATCTAGCGGGAGGGCTTTACAATGAGCAGTTCTTC
>NA|TRBV5-4|few|TRBJ1-1
CASSLEAGMNTEAFF
TGTGCCAGCAGCTTGGAAGCGGGGATGAACACTGAAGCTTTCTTT
>NA|TRBV18|NA|TRBJ1-5
CASSPGSYSNQPQHF
TGTGCCAGCTCACCCGGTAGTTATAGCAATCAGCCCCAGCATTTT
>NA|TRBV7-2|NA|TRBJ2-5
CASSLGTAEETQYF
TGTGCCAGCAGCTTAGGTACGGCGGAAGAGACCCAGTACTTC
>TRBD1|TRBV6-2/TRBV6-3|NA|TRBJ2-3
CASSYATGTEYF
TGTGCCAGCAGTTACGCGACAGGGACGGAGTATTTT
>NA|TRBV28|NA|TRBJ1-2
CASTDGRGGRYGYTF
TGTGCCAGCACTGATGGGCGAGGGGGAAGATATGGCTACACCTTC
>NA|TRBV11-2|many|TRBJ2-7
CASSLGAGVYEQYF
TGTGCCAGCAGCTTAGGGGCAGGGGTGTACGAGCAGTACTTC